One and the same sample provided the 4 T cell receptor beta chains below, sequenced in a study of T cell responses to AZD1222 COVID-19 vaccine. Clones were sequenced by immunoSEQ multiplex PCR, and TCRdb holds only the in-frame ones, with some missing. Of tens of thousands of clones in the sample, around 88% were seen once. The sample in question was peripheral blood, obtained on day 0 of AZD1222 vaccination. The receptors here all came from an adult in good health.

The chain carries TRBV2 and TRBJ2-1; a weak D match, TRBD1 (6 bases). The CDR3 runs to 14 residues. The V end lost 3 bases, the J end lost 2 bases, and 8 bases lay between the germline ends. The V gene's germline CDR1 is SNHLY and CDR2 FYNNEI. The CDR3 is CASSEAGAYNEQFF. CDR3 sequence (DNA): TGTGCCAGCAGTGAGGCAGGGGCCTACAATGAGCAGTTCTTC.

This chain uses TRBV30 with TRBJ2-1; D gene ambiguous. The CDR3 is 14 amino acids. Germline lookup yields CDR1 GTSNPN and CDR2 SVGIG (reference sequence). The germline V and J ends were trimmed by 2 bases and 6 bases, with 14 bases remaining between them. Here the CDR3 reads CAWSTGNIINEQFF. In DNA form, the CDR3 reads TGTGCCTGGAGTACTGGGAATATTATCAATGAGCAGTTCTTC.

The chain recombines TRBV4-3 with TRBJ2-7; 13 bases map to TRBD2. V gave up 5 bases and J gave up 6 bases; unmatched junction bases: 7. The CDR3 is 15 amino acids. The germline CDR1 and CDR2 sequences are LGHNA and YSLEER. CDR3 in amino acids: CASSTGTSGIGEQYF. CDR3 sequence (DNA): TGCGCCAGCAGCACCGGGACTAGCGGGATAGGCGAGCAGTACTTC.

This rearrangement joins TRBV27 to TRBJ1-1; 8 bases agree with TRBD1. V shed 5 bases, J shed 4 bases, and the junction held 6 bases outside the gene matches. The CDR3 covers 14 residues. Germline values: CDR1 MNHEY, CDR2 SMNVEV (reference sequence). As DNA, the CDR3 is TGTGCCAGCAGTCAACGACAGGGGTCCACTGAAGCTTTCTTT. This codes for CASSQRQGSTEAFF.